This TCR beta chain was observed in a study of early T cells in non-severe SARS-CoV-2 infection. In the study overall: The input, bulk RNA from unsorted whole blood, was sequenced, and chains were unpaired.

This clonotype was detected many times. Antigen specificity is unknown. Deletions cut 1 base from V and 5 bases from J, with 15 bases between. The germline gives CDR1 SGDLS, CDR2 YYNGEE. CDR3 length: 15 amino acids. Attachment of unique molecular identifiers to individual cDNA molecules was performed. A single record per CDR3 protein comes from TCRdb applying MiXCR to the 5' RACE reads. Of tens of thousands of distinct CDR3 sequences listed, roughly 13% are singletons. Whole-study findings and limits: The VDJdb matching leaned toward anti-spike CD8 responses and overlooked private and CD4 specificities.

The TCR comes from an adult who was a healthcare worker with PCR-confirmed SARS-CoV-2 infection or an uninfected control (not recorded which). This rearrangement joins TRBV9 to TRBJ2-5; D perhaps matches TRBD1 (6 bases). Sequencing was performed on whole blood. Here the CDR3 DNA reads TGTGCCAGCAGCGTAACAGAAAGCAGGGGCGAGACCCAGTACTTC. This gives the protein CASSVTESRGETQYF.